This T cell receptor beta chain was recovered during a study of cytomegalovirus exposure and HLA in healthy donors. In the PCR, 60 Vbeta and 13 Jbeta primers were used. Libraries were prepared by immunoSEQ multiplex PCR; TCRdb keeps only in-frame clonotypes and omits some of them. The sample holds about 130,000 clones; around four fifths are singletons and the top ten take 2.5% to 3%. Germline values: CDR1 MNHEY, CDR2 SVGAGI. This CDR3 is built from 16 residues. V shed 2 bases, J shed 5 bases, and the junction held 9 bases outside the gene matches. Findings and caveats of the study: 164 TCR beta chains were listed as cytomegalovirus-associated.

Remarks on this clone: What it recognizes is unknown.

Material: PBMCs. The V gene is TRBV6-5, the J gene TRBJ2-3, with TRBD1 matching over 8 bases. The sequence was collected from a boy aged 2-9 years in good health and CMV-seronegative. CDR3 coding DNA: TGTGCCAGCAGTTACCGAGCAGGGGGCGCGGTAGATACGCAGTATTTT. This sequence encodes CASSYRAGGAVDTQYF.